This TCR beta chain was sequenced during a study of cytomegalovirus exposure and HLA in healthy donors. Broader study findings: Follow-up analysis found HLA locus-dependent TCR association rates, highest for DRB1 and lowest for HLA-C. Reports showed the classifier diagnosing cytomegalovirus status with high specificity and sensitivity.

Vbeta (60) and Jbeta (13) primers were used in the PCR. Assay used: immunoSEQ multiplex PCR; TCRdb lists only in-frame clones, some missing. The data show about 160,000 clones, 75% to 90% seen once. J lost 4 bases, V lost 2 bases, and 8 bases had no gene match. Germline assignment: CDR1 SGDLS and CDR2 YYNGEE. This CDR3 has 15 residues. On this clone itself: What it binds is unknown.

The receptor's source is a male donor in good health and CMV-seropositive. Sequenced sample: PBMCs. The V call is TRBV9, the J call TRBJ1-2, with 7 bases fitting TRBD1. This chain's CDR3 is CASSVSTGDSYGYTF. The CDR3 DNA reads TGTGCCAGCAGCGTCTCCACAGGGGATAGCTATGGCTACACCTTC.